What follows are 23 T cell receptor beta chains derived from one specimen sequenced in a study of memory CD4+ T cells and cytomegalovirus serostatus. Sequenced by immunoSEQ multiplex PCR; TCRdb stores in-frame clones only, minus some. The table lists about 82,000 clones, 80% of them singletons. Single viable CD3+CD4+CD8-CD45RO+ cells were sorted as the memory CD4+ T cells. Sequencing input: memory CD4+ T cells from blood. The receptor set was obtained from an adult in good health and CMV-seronegative.

The chain has TRBV7-9 and TRBJ2-3; 9 bases agree with TRBD2. The germline gives CDR1 SEHNR, CDR2 FQNEAQ (reference sequence). The CDR3 runs to 14 residues. The junction had 5 bases not matched to a gene; V was cut back by 8 bases and J by 2 bases. This CDR3 is CASGASGNTDTQYF. CDR3 DNA: TGTGCCAGCGGGGCTAGCGGGAACACAGATACGCAGTATTTT.

This clone was seen more than once but under ten times. The chain combines TRBV30 with TRBJ1-1; TRBD1 matches 7 bases. The V segment lost 4 bases and the J segment 6 bases; nucleotides outside the gene matches: 5. Germline V gives CDR1 GTSNPN, CDR2 SVGIG (reference sequence). The CDR3 loop spans 12 amino acids. CDR3 DNA sequence: TGTGCCTGGAACAGACAGGGCGCTGAAGCTTTCTTT. Translated, it gives CAWNRQGAEAFF.

This clone was detected only a few times. V and J are TRBV7-9 and TRBJ1-1; 8 nucleotides match TRBD1. CDR1 SEHNR and CDR2 FQNEAQ come from the germline V gene (reference sequence). CDR3 size: 16 residues. V was pared by 1 base and J by 1 base, with 5 bases of the junction left unmatched. This CDR3 is CASSLDQGARNTEAFF. In DNA, the CDR3 is TGTGCCAGCAGCTTAGATCAGGGGGCGAGGAACACTGAAGCTTTCTTT.

This clone has more than one count but fewer than ten. This specimen includes other DNA sequences encoding the same CDR3. V is TRBV11-1 and J is TRBJ1-1, with D unresolved. The germline gives CDR1 SGHAT, CDR2 FQDESV (reference sequence). The CDR3 has 14 residues. The V gene lost 2 bases and the J gene lost 0 bases, with 7 bases spanning the gap. CDR3: CASSLRVMNTEAFF. The CDR3 DNA reads as TGTGCCAGCAGCTTACGGGTCATGAACACTGAAGCTTTCTTT.

The gene calls are TRBV6-1 and TRBJ2-5; 7 bases line up with TRBD2. There are 16 residues in the CDR3. Per germline, CDR1 MNHNS and CDR2 SASEGT. Unmatched junction bases numbered 5, after V lost 0 bases and J lost 1 base. The CDR3 DNA follows: TGTGCCAGCAGTGAAGCGCCAAGCGGGGCCCAAGAGACCCAGTACTTC. Translating it yields CASSEAPSGAQETQYF.

The chain combines TRBV28 with TRBJ1-2; D possibly corresponds to TRBD1 (6 bases). V shed 10 bases and J shed 2 bases, with 8 bases lying between them. The CDR3 has 11 amino acids. The germline V gene has CDR1 MDHEN and CDR2 SYDVKM. In DNA, the CDR3 is TGTGCCATAACAGGGAACTATGGCTACACCTTC. Translation gives CAITGNYGYTF.

This rearrangement joins TRBV7-8 to TRBJ1-2, with 11 nucleotides matching TRBD1. The CDR3 has 20 residues. V was clipped by 4 bases and J by 8 bases; unmatched bases: 24. Germline-derived CDR1 and CDR2 are SGHVS and FQNEAQ. DNA of the CDR3: TGTGCCAGCAGCTCCGGACAGGGGGCGTTCGGAAGAAAAGTCTCTATGGGCTACACCTTC. It codes for CASSSGQGAFGRKVSMGYTF.

The V gene is TRBV7-3, the J gene TRBJ2-2, with D unresolved. Germline CDR1 SGHTA, CDR2 FQGTGA. V was trimmed by 2 bases and J by 4 bases, leaving 8 bases between them. The CDR3 runs to 14 residues. CDR3 nucleotide sequence: TGTGCCAGCAGCTTAGTTGGTGCCACCGGGGAGCTGTTTTTT. Protein: CASSLVGATGELFF.

This clone was observed once. The chain recombines TRBV5-4 with TRBJ2-3; no clear D gene. Germline-derived CDR1 and CDR2 are SGHNT and YYREEE (reference sequence). This CDR3 region has 12 residues. V was pared by 5 bases and J by 0 bases, with 4 bases between. The CDR3 DNA follows: TGTGCCAGCAGGAGAAGCACAGATACGCAGTATTTT. Its protein is CASRRSTDTQYF.

The chain combines TRBV5-8 with TRBJ2-3; D assignment may be TRBD1 or TRBD2 (5 bases each). V was clipped by 4 bases and J by 0 bases, with 12 bases between them. Germline V gene data show CDR1 as SGHTS and CDR2 as YDEGEE. This CDR3 region has 15 residues. The CDR3 spells CASSLGRVSTDTQYF. The CDR3 nucleotides are TGTGCCAGCAGCCTGGGGCGGGTGAGCACAGATACGCAGTATTTT.

The chain carries TRBV7-2 and TRBJ2-5; a possible D gene is TRBD2 (6 bases). The better agreement between TRBJ2-7 and the DNA end casts doubt on the J call. The germline V gene encodes CDR1 SGHTA and CDR2 FQGNSA. CDR3 length: 13 residues. The CDR3 nucleotides are TGTGCCAGCAGCTTAGGACGGGGGTACGAGCAGTACTTC. Amino acid sequence: CASSLGRGYEQYF.

The chain couples TRBV4-1 to TRBJ2-7, with TRBD2 identical over 9 bases. J lost 2 bases, V lost 1 base, and 3 bases had no gene match. Germline values: CDR1 MGHRA, CDR2 YSYEKL. This CDR3 has 15 residues. CDR3 amino acids: CASSQVSSGTYEQYF. The CDR3, as DNA: TGCGCCAGCAGCCAAGTGTCTAGCGGGACCTACGAGCAGTACTTC.

There are a few counts of this clone. Other DNA variants within this sample encode the same CDR3. V usage is TRBV5-1 and J usage is TRBJ1-1; D might be TRBD1 (5 bases). Trimming removed 4 bases at V and 1 base at J, with 8 bases between. Germline V gene data show CDR1 as SGHRS and CDR2 as YFSETQ. The CDR3 is made up of 13 amino acids. The CDR3 protein is CASSLGRNTEAFF. The CDR3 nucleotides are TGCGCCAGCAGCCTGGGGCGGAACACTGAAGCTTTCTTT.

CDR3 in amino acids: CASSTHPRGGAEPQHF. DNA for the CDR3: TGTGCCAGCAGCACACATCCTAGGGGGGGCGCGGAGCCCCAGCATTTT. This chain links TRBV28 with TRBJ1-5; a possible D gene is TRBD1 (6 bases). Trimming pared 6 bases from V and 8 bases from J, leaving 23 bases between. The germline V gene has CDR1 MDHEN and CDR2 SYDVKM. The CDR3 extends over 16 amino acids.

The chain carries TRBV5-4 and TRBJ2-1; the match to TRBD1 covers 12 bases. The CDR3 is 15 residues long. V lost 4 bases and J lost 6; bases outside the gene matches: 5. Germline CDR1 SGHNT, CDR2 YYREEE (reference sequence). This CDR3 reads CASSPGQGAGNEQFF. CDR3 nucleotide sequence: TGTGCCAGCAGCCCGGGACAGGGGGCAGGCAATGAGCAGTTCTTC.

V usage is TRBV19 and J usage is TRBJ2-5, with TRBD2 identical over 9 bases. The germline V gene encodes CDR1 LNHDA and CDR2 SQIVND (reference sequence). The CDR3 extends over 12 amino acids. The CDR3 is CAVGGGGETQYF. CDR3 DNA: TGTGCAGTGGGCGGGGGGGGTGAGACCCAGTACTTC. Together with reference TRBV19 and TRBJ2-5, the CDR3 gives the full variable domain: DGGITQSPKYLFRKEGQNVTLSCEQNLNHDAMYWYRQDPGQGLRLIYYSQIVNDFQKGDIAEGYSVSREKKESFPLTVTSAQKNPTAFYLCAVGGGGETQYFGPGTRLLVL.

This chain links TRBV5-3 with TRBJ1-5; D is perhaps TRBD1 (5 bases). TRBV5-3 is labeled an ORF, and its function is uncertain. The ends were cut back, 4 bases at V and 2 bases at J, with 16 bases in the middle. The CDR3 consists of 16 residues. CDR3 in DNA: TGTGCCAGAAGCATCACCCGGGGGGACGGCAATCAGCCCCAGCATTTT. Its translation is CARSITRGDGNQPQHF.

Only a few counts were recorded for this clone. The V gene is TRBV19, the J gene TRBJ1-1, with 9 bases fitting TRBD1. Looked up from germline, CDR1 is LNHDA and CDR2 is SQIVND (reference sequence). This CDR3 comprises 15 residues. The J segment lost 5 bases and the V segment lost 0 bases, leaving 4 bases of the junction unmatched. This CDR3 is CASSIDGTGQTEAFF. In nucleotides, the CDR3 is TGTGCCAGTAGTATAGATGGGACAGGGCAAACTGAAGCTTTCTTT.

The chain uses TRBV5-6 and TRBJ2-7, with D perhaps TRBD1 or TRBD2 (5 bases each). The germline V and J ends were trimmed by 4 bases and 2 bases, with 10 bases remaining between them. This CDR3 spans 13 amino acids. Per germline, CDR1 SGHDT and CDR2 YYEEEE. The DNA for the CDR3 is TGTGCCAGCAGCCATGGGACGGCCTACGAGCAGTACTTC. This codes for CASSHGTAYEQYF.

CDR3 bases: TGTGCCAGCTCACCACCGGTTGTAAGGGTGACTGAAGCTTTCTTT. Its translation is CASSPPVVRVTEAFF. This sequence joins TRBV18 and TRBJ1-1; no definite D call. The CDR3 consists of 15 residues. V was clipped by 0 bases and J by 5 bases, with 13 bases between them. The V gene's germline CDR1 is KGHSH and CDR2 LQKENI.

The chain links TRBV28 to TRBJ2-5; 9 bases align to TRBD1. Germline CDR1 and CDR2: MDHEN and SYDVKM. Trimming at V came to 5 bases and at J to 4 bases, leaving 2 bases not matched to a gene. The CDR3 loop spans 13 amino acids. The CDR3 loop is CASSPGQGETQYF. CDR3 in DNA: TGTGCCAGCAGTCCGGGACAGGGAGAGACCCAGTACTTC. Variable domain in full (rest from reference TRBV28 and TRBJ2-5): DVKVTQSSRYLVKRTGEKVFLECVQDMDHENMFWYRQDPGLGLRLIYFSYDVKMKEKGDIPEGYSVSREKKERFSLILESASTNQTSMYLCASSPGQGETQYFGPGTRLLVL.

The genes are TRBV6-1 and TRBJ1-1; maybe TRBD1 (5 bases). Looked up from germline, CDR1 is MNHNS and CDR2 is SASEGT. V shed 6 bases and J shed 4 bases, with 18 bases lying between them. CDR3 length: 15 amino acids. In DNA, the CDR3 is TGTGCCAGCAGCGACGGTCGGGGCCTTATCACTGAAGCTTTCTTT. Protein product: CASSDGRGLITEAFF.

The V call is TRBV2, the J call TRBJ1-5, with no clear D. Germline values: CDR1 SNHLY, CDR2 FYNNEI. V was shortened by 6 bases and J by 9 bases, with 18 bases between the two germline ends. The CDR3 sequence is 14 residues long. The CDR3 protein is CASSYLTPEGPQHF. DNA of the CDR3: TGTGCCAGCAGCTACTTAACCCCCGAAGGGCCCCAGCATTTT.